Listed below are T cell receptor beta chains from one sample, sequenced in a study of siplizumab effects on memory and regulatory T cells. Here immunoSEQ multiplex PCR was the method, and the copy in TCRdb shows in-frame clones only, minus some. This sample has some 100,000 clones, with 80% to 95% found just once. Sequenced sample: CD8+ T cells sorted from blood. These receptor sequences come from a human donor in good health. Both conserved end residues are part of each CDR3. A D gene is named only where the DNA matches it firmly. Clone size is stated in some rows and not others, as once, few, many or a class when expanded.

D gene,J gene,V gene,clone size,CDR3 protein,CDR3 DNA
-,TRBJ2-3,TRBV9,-,CASSVEASDSTDTQYF,TGTGCCAGCAGCGTAGAAGCTAGCGATAGCACAGATACGCAGTATTTT
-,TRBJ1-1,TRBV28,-,CASSLRGGTEAFF,TGTGCCAGCAGTTTACGAGGTGGCACTGAAGCTTTCTTT
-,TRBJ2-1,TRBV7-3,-,CASSQDSYNEQFF,TGTGCCAGCAGCCAGGACAGCTACAATGAGCAGTTCTTC
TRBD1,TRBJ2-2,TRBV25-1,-,CASSVTGSTGELFF,TGTGCCAGCAGTGTGACAGGGAGTACCGGGGAGCTGTTTTTT
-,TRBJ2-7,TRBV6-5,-,CASKIGGTDSYEQYF,TGTGCCAGCAAAATAGGGGGGACAGACTCCTACGAGCAGTACTTC
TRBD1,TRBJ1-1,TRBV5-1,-,CASSLTALTGRNTEAFF,TGCGCCAGCAGCTTGACCGCTCTGACAGGGAGGAATACTGAAGCTTTCTTT
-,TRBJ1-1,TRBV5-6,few,CASSLRGNTEAFF,TGTGCCAGCAGCTTGCGAGGTAACACTGAAGCTTTCTTT
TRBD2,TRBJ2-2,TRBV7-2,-,CASSLNGLAAVTGELFF,TGTGCCAGCAGCTTAAATGGACTAGCGGCGGTAACCGGGGAGCTGTTTTTT
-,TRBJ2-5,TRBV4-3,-,CASSQELEGVGETQYF,TGCGCCAGCAGCCAAGAGTTGGAGGGGGTCGGCGAGACCCAGTACTTC
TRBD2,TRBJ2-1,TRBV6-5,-,CASSASGGKREQFF,TGTGCCAGCAGTGCTAGCGGGGGAAAACGTGAGCAGTTCTTC
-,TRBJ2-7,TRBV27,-,CASRSSGGTPSGEQYF,TGTGCCAGCAGGTCCTCCGGTGGGACACCCTCTGGCGAGCAGTACTTC
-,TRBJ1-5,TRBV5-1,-,CASSLAGYQPQHF,TGCGCCAGCAGCTTGGCCGGATATCAGCCCCAGCATTTT
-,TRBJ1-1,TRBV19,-,CASSIGVSTEAFF,TGTGCCAGTAGTATAGGGGTGAGCACTGAAGCTTTCTTT
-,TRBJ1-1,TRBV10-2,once,CASSERGLGAFF,TGCGCCAGCAGTGAGCGGGGTCTTGGAGCTTTCTTT
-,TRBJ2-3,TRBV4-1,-,CASSQLSLATDTQYF,TGCGCCAGCAGCCAACTCTCCTTAGCCACAGATACGCAGTATTTT
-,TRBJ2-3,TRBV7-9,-,CASSTRADTQYF,TGTGCCAGCTCCACGAGAGCAGATACGCAGTATTTT
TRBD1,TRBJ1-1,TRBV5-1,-,CASLPWAGTEDTEAFF,TGCGCCAGCTTGCCGTGGGCAGGGACAGAGGACACTGAAGCTTTCTTT
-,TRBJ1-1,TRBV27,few,CASTPGGATEAFF,TGTGCCAGCACCCCAGGTGGTGCCACTGAAGCTTTCTTT
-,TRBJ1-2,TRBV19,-,CASSDRRVDYGYTF,TGTGCCAGTAGTGATCGCAGGGTCGACTATGGCTACACCTTC
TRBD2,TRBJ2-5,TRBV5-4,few,CASSLDPTSGVMGETQYF,TGTGCCAGCAGCTTGGATCCGACTAGCGGGGTCATGGGAGAGACCCAGTACTTC
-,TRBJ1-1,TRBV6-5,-,CASSTGNEAFF,TGTGCCAGCAGTACAGGGAATGAAGCTTTCTTT
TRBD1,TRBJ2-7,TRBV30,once,CAWRRTGVEQYF,TGTGCCTGGAGAAGGACAGGGGTCGAGCAGTACTTC
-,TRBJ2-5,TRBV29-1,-,CSVLSVQAQYF,TGCAGCGTTCTCAGCGTCCAAGCCCAGTACTTC
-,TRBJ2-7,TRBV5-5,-,CASSLTVLYEQYF,TGTGCCAGCAGCTTGACAGTTCTCTACGAGCAGTACTTC
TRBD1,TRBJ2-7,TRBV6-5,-,CASSSTGDTYEQYF,TGTGCCAGCAGTTCGACAGGGGATACCTACGAGCAGTACTTC
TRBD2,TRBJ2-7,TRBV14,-,CASRDSGRSSYEQYF,TGTGCCAGCAGAGATAGCGGGAGATCTAGCTACGAGCAGTACTTC
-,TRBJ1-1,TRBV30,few,CAWSPLGTEAFF,TGTGCCTGGAGTCCCTTGGGTACTGAAGCTTTCTTT
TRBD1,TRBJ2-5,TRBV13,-,CASRHTGGPWETQYF,TGTGCCAGCAGGCATACAGGGGGGCCTTGGGAGACCCAGTACTTC
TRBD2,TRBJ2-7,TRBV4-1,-,CASSQELRLAAYEQYF,TGCGCCAGCAGCCAAGAACTTAGACTAGCGGCCTACGAGCAGTACTTC
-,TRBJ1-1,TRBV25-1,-,CASSELGPPTEAFF,TGTGCCAGCAGTGAATTGGGCCCCCCCACTGAAGCTTTCTTT
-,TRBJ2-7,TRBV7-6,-,CASSSTAGSRYEQYF,TGTGCCAGCAGCTCAACGGCAGGGTCGCGATACGAGCAGTACTTC
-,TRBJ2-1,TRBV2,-,CASIWSSYNEQFF,TGTGCCAGCATTTGGAGCTCCTACAATGAGCAGTTCTTC
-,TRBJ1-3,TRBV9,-,CASSVAGSPGNTIYF,TGTGCCAGCAGCGTAGCGGGCAGCCCTGGAAACACCATATATTTT
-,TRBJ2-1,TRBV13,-,CASSLEDKSYNEQFF,TGTGCCAGCAGCTTAGAAGACAAATCCTACAATGAGCAGTTCTTC
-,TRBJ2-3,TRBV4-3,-,CASSQDLRGSRDTQYF,TGCGCCAGCAGCCAAGACCTCAGGGGAAGTAGGGATACGCAGTATTTT
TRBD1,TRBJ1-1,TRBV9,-,CASSVLGQANTEAFF,TGTGCCAGCAGCGTATTAGGACAGGCGAACACTGAAGCTTTCTTT
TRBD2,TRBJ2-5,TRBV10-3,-,CAISAGASGIQETQYF,TGTGCCATCAGTGCCGGGGCTAGCGGGATCCAAGAGACCCAGTACTTC
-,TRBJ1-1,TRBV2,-,CASSAGGTEAFF,TGTGCCAGCAGCGCGGGGGGCACTGAAGCTTTCTTT
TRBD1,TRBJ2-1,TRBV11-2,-,CASSVRDSYNEQFF,TGTGCCAGCAGCGTCCGGGACAGTTACAATGAGCAGTTCTTC
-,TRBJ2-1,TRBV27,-,CASMAGTSYNEQFF,TGTGCCAGCATGGCGGGTACATCCTACAATGAGCAGTTCTTC
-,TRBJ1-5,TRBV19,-,CASSKQWGDSNQPQHF,TGTGCCAGTAGTAAACAGTGGGGAGATAGCAATCAGCCCCAGCATTTT
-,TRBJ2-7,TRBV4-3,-,CASSQRSRGRDEQYF,TGCGCCAGCAGCCAGCGAAGCAGGGGACGGGACGAGCAGTACTTC
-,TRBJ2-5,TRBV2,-,CATLTKDFQETQYF,TGTGCCACCCTGACGAAGGACTTCCAAGAGACCCAGTACTTC
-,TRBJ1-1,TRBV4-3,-,CASSVQGPTEAFF,TGCGCCAGCAGCGTACAGGGCCCCACTGAAGCTTTCTTT
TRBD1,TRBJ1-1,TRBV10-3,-,CAIRTGGEYTEAFF,TGTGCCATCAGAACAGGGGGCGAGTACACTGAAGCTTTCTTT
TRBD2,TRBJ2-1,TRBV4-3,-,CASSQDSGSVYEQFF,TGCGCCAGCAGCCAAGATAGCGGGAGTGTCTATGAGCAGTTCTTC
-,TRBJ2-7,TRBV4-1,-,CASSEYGTLAYEQYF,TGCGCCAGCAGTGAGTACGGGACATTAGCCTACGAGCAGTACTTC
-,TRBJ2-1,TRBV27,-,CASATRDWSYNEQFF,TGTGCCAGCGCAACCCGGGACTGGTCCTACAATGAGCAGTTCTTC
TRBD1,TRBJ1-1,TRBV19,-,CASGQATGTEAFF,TGTGCCAGTGGACAGGCGACCGGGACTGAAGCTTTCTTT
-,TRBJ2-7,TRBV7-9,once,CASSHGTSYEQYF,TGTGCCAGCAGCCACGGGACCTCCTACGAGCAGTACTTC
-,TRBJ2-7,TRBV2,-,CASSEDLRGVEQYF,TGTGCCAGCAGTGAAGACCTAAGGGGAGTCGAGCAGTACTTC
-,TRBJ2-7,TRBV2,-,CASSAGLTYEQYF,TGTGCCAGCAGTGCCGGTCTGACCTACGAGCAGTACTTC
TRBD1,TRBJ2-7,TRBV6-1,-,CASSQSGTGSYEQYF,TGTGCCAGCAGCCAGTCCGGGACAGGATCCTACGAGCAGTACTTC
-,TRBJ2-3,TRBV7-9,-,CASSQGLADTQYF,TGTGCCAGCAGCCAGGGACTGGCAGATACGCAGTATTTT
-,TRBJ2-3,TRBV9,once,CASSETPSNPDTQYF,TGTGCCAGCAGCGAGACACCTAGTAATCCAGATACGCAGTATTTT
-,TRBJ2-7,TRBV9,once,CASSGRTHEQYF,TGTGCCAGCAGCGGCCGGACACACGAGCAGTACTTC
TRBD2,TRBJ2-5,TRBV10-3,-,CAISESGTSGETQYF,TGTGCCATCAGTGAGTCGGGGACTAGCGGTGAGACCCAGTACTTC
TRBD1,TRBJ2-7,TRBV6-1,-,CAIRHPGQGPYEQYF,TGTGCCATCCGCCATCCAGGACAGGGACCGTACGAGCAGTACTTC
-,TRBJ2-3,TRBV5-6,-,CASSPSGRASTDTQYF,TGTGCCAGCAGCCCCTCCGGCAGGGCTAGCACAGATACGCAGTATTTT